Shown below are 31 T cell receptor beta chains from a single sample sequenced in a study of blood T cells in healthy people across ages. It was with a sample-barcoded 5' primer and a J-beta primer mix that a second PCR of roughly 7 to 12 cycles was run. Each CDR3 protein gets one entry after TCRdb re-called the 5' RACE reads with MiXCR. The top ten hold under 8.5% of the sample, which has about 1.4 million distinct CDR3 sequences, 45% to 70% seen once. Source material: blood. These receptors all stem from a man younger than 30 in good health.

The chain has TRBV12-3 or TRBV12-4 and TRBJ2-1; D is perhaps TRBD1 (5 bases). V shed 5 bases and J shed 6 bases, with 14 bases lying between them. This CDR3 comprises 14 residues. The CDR3 DNA follows: TGTGCCAGCAGTACAGGCCATGTGGCCAATGAGCAGTTCTTC. Translated: CASSTGHVANEQFF.

This sequence joins TRBV11-1 and TRBJ2-6; 8 bases align to TRBD1. Germline V gene lookup returns CDR1 SGHAT and CDR2 FQDESV (reference sequence). The V and J ends lost 5 bases and 1 base, in that order; junction bases with no gene match: 4. The CDR3 consists of 16 residues. The CDR3 loop is CASSNDRGSGANVLTF. DNA of the CDR3: TGTGCCAGCAGCAACGACAGGGGATCTGGGGCCAACGTCCTGACTTTC.

This chain connects TRBV4-1 to TRBJ1-2, with no clear D. The CDR3 sequence is 17 residues long. Germline V gives CDR1 MGHRA, CDR2 YSYEKL. Trimming pared 1 base from V and 6 bases from J, leaving 21 bases between. Here the CDR3 reads CASSQVVPASSSDGYTF. CDR3 in DNA: TGCGCCAGCAGCCAAGTCGTTCCAGCCTCCTCTTCAGATGGCTACACCTTC.

This chain links TRBV7-9 with TRBJ2-7, with TRBD1 matching over 7 bases. Germline V CDR1 and CDR2: SEHNR, FQNEAQ (reference sequence). The V gene end was trimmed by 5 bases and the J gene end by 2 bases; junction bases not matched to a gene: 9. This CDR3 region has 15 residues. CDR3 sequence (DNA): TGTGCCAGCAGCCCGCACCGACAGGGACCCTACGAGCAGTACTTC. It specifies CASSPHRQGPYEQYF.

This clonotype was observed once. The rearrangement joins TRBV14 to TRBJ1-2, with no clear D. Germline-derived CDR1 and CDR2 are SGHDN and FVKESK. With 1 base removed from V and 8 bases from J, the gap between germline ends came to 17 bases. The CDR3 sequence is 15 residues long. The CDR3 loop is CASSQAPGTVGGYTF. In DNA form, the CDR3 reads TGTGCCAGCAGCCAAGCCCCCGGAACAGTCGGAGGCTACACCTTC.

V and J are TRBV7-9 and TRBJ2-1, with 14 bases identical to TRBD2. With 6 bases clipped from V and 7 bases from J, the junction kept 17 bases outside the gene matches. From germline, CDR1 is SEHNR and CDR2 FQNEAQ (reference sequence). The CDR3 sequence is 19 residues long. The chain's CDR3 is CASSTNRKTSGRALNEQFF. CDR3 DNA sequence: TGTGCCAGCAGTACAAACCGGAAGACTAGCGGGAGGGCCTTAAATGAGCAGTTCTTC.

CDR3 in DNA: TGTGCCAGTTCTGACAGGGGGGATGGAGGTTCTGAAGCTTTCTTT. This translates into CASSDRGDGGSEAFF. The chain recombines TRBV27 with TRBJ1-1, with 9 bases identical to TRBD1. J gave up 6 bases and V 9 bases, and 14 bases lay outside the gene matches. CDR1 and CDR2 (germline): MNHEY, SMNVEV (reference sequence). The CDR3 is 15 residues long.

With respect to this clonotype: A read error may account for a junction end that differs from germline. V and J are TRBV12-3 or TRBV12-4 and TRBJ2-3; TRBD2 matches 7 bases. The CDR3 runs 14 residues. Here the CDR3 reads CASSSGLVTDTEYF. CDR3 in DNA: TGTGCCAGCAGTTCAGGACTAGTCACAGATACGGAGTATTTT.

This clonotype was detected only once. J is TRBJ2-1 and V is TRBV4-2; no firm D call. The CDR3 has 15 amino acids. V gave up 0 bases and J gave up 5 bases, with 11 bases separating them. Germline V gives CDR1 LGHNA, CDR2 YNFKEQ. The CDR3 nucleotides are TGTGCCAGCAGCCAAGATTGGCCAAAACACAATGAGCAGTTCTTC. Protein sequence: CASSQDWPKHNEQFF.

Of note for this clonotype: At one end, the junction sequence differs from germline, possibly due to a read error. This rearrangement joins TRBV27 to TRBJ2-7; perhaps TRBD1 as D (6 bases). Germline CDR1 is MNHEY and CDR2 is SMNVEV (reference sequence). The CDR3 totals 15 residues. The CDR3 sequence: CASSLWAGVSYEQYF. The CDR3 bases are TGTGCCAGCAGTTTATGGGCAGGGGTTTCCTACGAGCAGTATTTC.

This chain connects TRBV20-1 to TRBJ1-6; TRBD1 aligns across 7 bases. This CDR3 spans 15 amino acids. Germline CDR1 and CDR2: DFQATT and SNEGSKA (reference sequence). V gave up 4 bases and J gave up 1 base; unmatched junction bases: 4. The DNA of the CDR3 is TGCAGTGCTACAGGGGGAAGATCCTATAATTCACCCCTCCACTTT. Its protein product is CSATGGRSYNSPLHF.

The chain employs TRBV4-3 and TRBJ2-7; D tentatively reads TRBD1 or TRBD2 (5 bases each). The V end was cut by 0 bases, the J end by 3 bases, with 12 bases between. The CDR3 extends over 15 amino acids. The germline CDR1 and CDR2 sequences are LGHNA and YSLEER. CDR3 coding DNA: TGCGCCAGCAGCCAAGATCAGGGACCCGTCTACGAGCAGTACTTC. Protein: CASSQDQGPVYEQYF.

This clonotype was recorded once. The rearrangement uses TRBV15 and TRBJ2-7; 9 nucleotides agree with TRBD1. CDR3 length: 15 residues. With 6 bases clipped from V and 7 bases from J, the junction kept 13 bases outside the gene matches. From germline, CDR1 is LNHNV and CDR2 YYDKDF (reference sequence). CDR3 sequence: CATSPKTGGTGEQYF. DNA of the CDR3: TGTGCCACCAGTCCGAAAACAGGGGGCACGGGGGAGCAGTACTTC.

This chain uses TRBV12-3 or TRBV12-4 with TRBJ1-2; 7 bases map to TRBD1. The CDR3 runs 16 residues. With 6 bases clipped from V and 2 bases from J, the junction kept 12 bases outside the gene matches. The CDR3 sequence is CASSRGQPLGNYGYTF. The DNA for the CDR3 is TGTGCCAGCAGCCGGGGACAGCCATTAGGCAACTATGGCTACACCTTC.

This sequence joins TRBV7-9 and TRBJ1-2; D is perhaps TRBD1 (6 bases). The CDR3 is 15 residues long. Germline V CDR1 and CDR2: SEHNR, FQNEAQ (reference sequence). Trimming stripped 2 bases from V and 8 bases from J, with 18 bases between. The CDR3 sequence is CASSLIGEDSDGYTF. The CDR3 region has the DNA TGTGCCAGCAGCTTAATCGGAGAGGACAGCGACGGCTACACCTTC.

J is TRBJ1-6 and V is TRBV16, with 7 positions matching TRBD1. This CDR3 contains 15 residues. Germline CDR1 reads KGHSY; CDR2 reads FQNENV. Trimming took 4 bases from V and 5 from J; bases not matched to a gene: 5. CDR3 nucleotide sequence: TGTGCCAGCAGCCCCAGACAGGGTGATAATTCACCCCTCCACTTT. Its translation is CASSPRQGDNSPLHF.

In its sample, this clonotype was seen once. The genes are TRBV7-9 and TRBJ2-1; D may match TRBD1 or TRBD2 (6 bases each). Germline V lookup: CDR1 SEHNR, CDR2 FQNEAQ (reference sequence). V was clipped by 5 bases and J by 0 bases, with 23 bases between them. The CDR3 totals 19 residues. The CDR3 loop reads CASSLDSGRDTLSYNEQFF. The CDR3 coding sequence is TGTGCCAGCAGCCTTGATTCGGGGCGGGACACACTCTCCTACAATGAGCAGTTCTTC.

This chain links TRBV5-5 with TRBJ2-1; D is undetermined. Trimming shortened V by 4 bases and J by 7 bases, and 9 bases separated the two germline ends. Germline V gives CDR1 SGHKS, CDR2 YYEKEE (reference sequence). The CDR3 spans 12 residues. The CDR3 region has the DNA TGTGCCAGCAGCCACTTGTTAAATGAGCAGTTCTTC. It encodes CASSHLLNEQFF.

The chain has TRBV20-1 and TRBJ1-2, with D possibly matching TRBD1 (6 bases). V lost 0 bases and J lost 0, with 11 bases in between. The germline V gene encodes CDR1 DFQATT and CDR2 SNEGSKA (reference sequence). This CDR3 is 15 amino acids long. The CDR3 spells CSAREDSRPNYGYTF. The CDR3 coding sequence is TGCAGTGCTAGAGAGGACAGTCGACCTAACTATGGCTACACCTTC.

This chain joins TRBV7-9 and TRBJ1-2; 7 bases line up with TRBD1. This CDR3 spans 16 amino acids. The germline V gene encodes CDR1 SEHNR and CDR2 FQNEAQ (reference sequence). V lost 5 bases and J lost 4; bases outside the gene matches: 13. The CDR3 is CASSRDFDRVGYGYTF. Written as DNA, the CDR3 is TGTGCCAGCAGCCGTGATTTCGACAGGGTTGGCTATGGCTACACCTTC.

This clonotype was counted a single time. Mismatch with germline at one junction end may stem from a read error. V is TRBV4-1 and J is TRBJ2-6; D ambiguous. This CDR3 spans 15 amino acids. In germline, CDR1 is MGHRA, CDR2 YSYEKL. Here the CDR3 DNA reads TGCGCCAGCGGCCAAGAGATCTCTGGGGCCAACGTCCTGACTTTC. Protein product: CASGQEISGANVLTF.

This sequence joins TRBV3-1 and TRBJ2-7; the match to TRBD1 covers 7 bases. This CDR3 contains 17 residues. V dropped 3 bases and J dropped 3; count of bases not matched to a gene: 14. Germline CDR1 is LGHDT and CDR2 is YNNKEL (reference sequence). The CDR3 DNA follows: TGTGCCAGCAGCCAGGGGCGAGACAGGGCGAGTAACTACGAGCAGTACTTC. Amino acid sequence: CASSQGRDRASNYEQYF.

The gene calls are TRBV20-1 and TRBJ2-1; 7 bases map to TRBD2. The length of the CDR3 is 13 residues. The J segment lost 9 bases and the V segment lost 5 bases, leaving 10 bases of the junction unmatched. Germline V gene data show CDR1 as DFQATT and CDR2 as SNEGSKA (reference sequence). The CDR3 region is CSAGGRASREQFF. CDR3 bases: TGCAGTGCTGGGGGGAGGGCCTCCCGTGAGCAGTTCTTC.

V and J are TRBV12-5 and TRBJ2-5; 9 nucleotides align to TRBD1. Per the germline V gene, CDR1 is LGHNT and CDR2 is FRNRAP. The CDR3 sequence is 13 residues long. Trimming removed 6 bases from V and 4 bases from J; junction bases left unmatched: 3. Here the CDR3 reads CASGTGGRETQYF. CDR3 in DNA: TGTGCTAGTGGAACAGGGGGCAGAGAGACCCAGTACTTC.

This sequence joins TRBV7-9 and TRBJ1-2; D unresolved. The CDR3 length is 14 residues. The V gene's germline CDR1 is SEHNR and CDR2 FQNEAQ (reference sequence). The ends were cut back, 1 base at V and 1 base at J, with 7 bases in the middle. In DNA, the CDR3 is TGTGCCAGCAGCTTAGAGGCGCGTAACTATGGCTACACCTTC. Protein product: CASSLEARNYGYTF.

The V call is TRBV12-3 or TRBV12-4, the J call TRBJ2-6; no reliable D call. V was shortened by 3 bases and J by 8 bases, with 14 bases between the two germline ends. The CDR3 has 15 residues. The chain's CDR3 is CASSLYSLPTNVLTF. The CDR3 DNA reads as TGTGCCAGCAGTTTGTACAGCCTCCCGACCAACGTCCTGACTTTC.

This chain uses TRBV29-1 with TRBJ2-3; maybe TRBD1 (6 bases). Germline CDR1 and CDR2: SQVTM and ANQGSEA. The CDR3 has 12 amino acids. Trimming shortened V by 7 bases and J by 2 bases, and 10 bases separated the two germline ends. The CDR3: CSAEGDTDTQYF. CDR3 DNA: TGCAGCGCTGAGGGGGACACAGATACGCAGTATTTT.

The chain employs TRBV5-6 and TRBJ2-7; D is uncertain. The CDR3 totals 14 residues. Germline V gene lookup returns CDR1 SGHDT and CDR2 YYEEEE. V was clipped by 3 bases and J by 3 bases, with 13 bases between them. The CDR3 DNA sequence: TGTGCCAGCAGCTCTGGATTACTCAGCTACGAGCAGTACTTC. Translated: CASSSGLLSYEQYF.

The chain carries TRBV7-6 and TRBJ2-7; 7 bases fit TRBD1. The J segment lost 0 bases and the V segment lost 6 bases, leaving 5 bases of the junction unmatched. This CDR3 comprises 14 residues. Germline loops: CDR1 SGHVS, CDR2 FNYEAQ. CDR3 sequence reads: CASSIGQDSYEQYF. CDR3 DNA: TGTGCCAGCAGTATAGGACAGGACTCCTACGAGCAGTACTTC.

The genes are TRBV6-6 and TRBJ2-7; the match to TRBD1 covers 8 bases. This CDR3 has 15 residues. The J segment lost 4 bases and the V segment lost 7 bases, leaving 12 bases of the junction unmatched. Germline V gene lookup returns CDR1 MNHNY and CDR2 SVGAGI (reference sequence). This CDR3 is CASTDTQGVFYEQYF. The CDR3 coding sequence is TGTGCCAGCACCGATACACAGGGGGTTTTTTACGAGCAGTACTTC.

This clonotype was recorded a few times. For the CDR3, the DNA is TGTGCCAGCAGCCAAGGGGAGAGAAGCTACGAGCAGTACTTC. Amino acid sequence: CASSQGERSYEQYF. This chain links TRBV4-2 with TRBJ2-7, with D possibly matching TRBD2 (5 bases). V dropped 1 base and J dropped 3 bases, with 10 bases sitting between them. Germline V CDR1 and CDR2: LGHNA, YNFKEQ. The CDR3 contains 14 residues.